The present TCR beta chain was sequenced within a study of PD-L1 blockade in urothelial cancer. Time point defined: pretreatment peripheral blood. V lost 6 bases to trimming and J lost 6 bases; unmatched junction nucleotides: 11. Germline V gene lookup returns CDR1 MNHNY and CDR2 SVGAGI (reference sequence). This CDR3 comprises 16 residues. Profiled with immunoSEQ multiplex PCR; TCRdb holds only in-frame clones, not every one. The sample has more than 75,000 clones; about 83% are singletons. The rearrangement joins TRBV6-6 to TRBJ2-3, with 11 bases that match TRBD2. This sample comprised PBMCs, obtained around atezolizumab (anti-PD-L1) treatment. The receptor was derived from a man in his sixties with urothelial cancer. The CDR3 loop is CASSRYSGGDNDTQYF. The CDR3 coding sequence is TGTGCCAGCAGCCGCTATAGCGGGGGGGACAATGATACGCAGTATTTT.